Listed below are T cell receptor beta chains from one sample, sequenced in a study of long-term antiretroviral therapy in people with HIV. TCRdb's table, derived via immunoSEQ multiplex PCR, lists solely in-frame clones and lacks some. The sample carries more than 15,000 clones, 85% to 95% recorded once. This specimen was unsorted PBMCs, taken less than 13 years after starting antiretroviral therapy. The origin of the receptors is a man aged 25 to 40 with HIV. The CDR3 runs from the conserved cysteine through the conserved F or W. A D gene is named only where the DNA matches it firmly. Clone size is given for some rows only: seen once, a few or many times, or a class if the clone is expanded.

>.|TRBV2|.|TRBJ1-3|12
CASSDRGNTIYF
TGTGCCAGCAGCGACAGGGGAAACACCATATATTTT
>.|TRBV9|once|TRBJ2-7|15
CASSVDQGATYEQYF
TGTGCCAGCAGCGTAGACCAAGGGGCCACCTACGAGCAGTACTTC
>TRBD1|TRBV2|.|TRBJ2-2|17
CASSPGTGGPNTGELFF
TGTGCCAGCAGTCCCGGGACAGGGGGCCCGAACACCGGGGAGCTGTTTTTT
>TRBD1|TRBV7-9|once|TRBJ1-1|15
CASSDRGGVTTEAFF
TGTGCCAGCAGCGACAGGGGGGGGGTGACCACTGAAGCTTTCTTT
>.|TRBV15|.|TRBJ1-5|14
CATSRDKGGQPQHF
TGTGCCACCAGCAGAGATAAGGGAGGGCAGCCCCAGCATTTT
>TRBD2|TRBV9|.|TRBJ2-5|15
CASSGSGGTQETQYF
TGTGCCAGCAGCGGTAGCGGGGGCACTCAAGAGACCCAGTACTTC
>TRBD1|TRBV28|.|TRBJ2-5|15
CASSVGQGAPETQYF
TGTGCCAGCAGCGTCGGACAGGGAGCTCCAGAGACCCAGTACTTC
>.|TRBV5-5|.|TRBJ1-2|13
CASSAGTDYGYTF
TGTGCCAGCAGCGCCGGGACGGACTATGGCTACACCTTC
>.|TRBV19|.|TRBJ2-2|15
CASAHLDQSGGELFF
TGTGCCAGCGCACACCTCGACCAATCGGGGGGGGAGCTGTTTTTT
>.|TRBV5-1|.|TRBJ2-2|15
CASSLDRLNTGELFF
TGCGCCAGCAGCTTGGACAGGCTAAACACCGGGGAGCTGTTTTTT
>TRBD1|TRBV18|.|TRBJ2-3|14
CASSPTGSEDTQYF
TGTGCCAGCTCACCGACAGGGTCGGAAGATACGCAGTATTTT
>.|TRBV28|.|TRBJ2-3|16
CASSLNPSPATDTQYF
TGTGCCAGCAGTTTAAACCCGTCCCCAGCGACAGATACGCAGTATTTT
>TRBD1|TRBV25-1|.|TRBJ1-4|17
CASSESISGTANEKLFF
TGTGCCAGCAGTGAGTCTATTTCCGGGACAGCTAATGAAAAACTGTTTTTT
>TRBD1|TRBV5-1|.|TRBJ1-4|15
CASSQGGTGEEKLFF
TGCGCCAGCAGCCAGGGAGGGACAGGGGAGGAAAAACTGTTTTTT
>TRBD2|TRBV25-1|.|TRBJ2-2|14
CASRRAGDTGELFF
TGTGCCAGCCGGCGCGCGGGGGACACCGGGGAGCTGTTTTTT
>TRBD2|TRBV9|.|TRBJ2-5|14
CASSPRTSQETQYF
TGTGCCAGCAGCCCCCGGACTAGCCAAGAGACCCAGTACTTC
>TRBD1|TRBV5-1|.|TRBJ1-1|13
CASSLDGQGEAFF
TGCGCCAGCAGCTTGGACGGACAGGGGGAAGCTTTCTTT
>.|TRBV19|once|TRBJ1-4|15
CASSRQQGTNEKLFF
TGTGCCAGTAGCCGTCAACAGGGAACTAATGAAAAACTGTTTTTT
>.|TRBV2|.|TRBJ2-7|15
CASSVGARKNYEQYF
TGTGCCAGCAGTGTCGGGGCCAGGAAAAACTACGAGCAGTACTTC
>TRBD1|TRBV30|.|TRBJ2-1|14
CAWEPGQGTYEQFF
TGTGCCTGGGAACCGGGACAGGGTACGTATGAGCAGTTCTTC
>.|TRBV6-4|.|TRBJ2-2|14
CASSEQTFTGELFF
TGTGCCAGCAGTGAACAGACGTTCACCGGGGAGCTGTTTTTT
>.|TRBV15|.|TRBJ2-1|16
CATSRGAIEGYNEQFF
TGTGCCACCAGCAGAGGGGCGATCGAGGGATACAATGAGCAGTTCTTC
>.|TRBV27|.|TRBJ1-4|17
CASSSLINLDRNEKLFF
TGTGCCAGCAGTTCCCTCATAAACTTGGACAGAAATGAAAAACTGTTTTTT
>TRBD1|TRBV7-9|.|TRBJ1-2|14
CASSPDLGGNGYTF
TGTGCCAGCAGCCCGGATTTAGGGGGCAATGGCTACACCTTC
>.|TRBV11-2|.|TRBJ1-2|14
CASSQFRGNDGYTF
TGTGCCAGCAGCCAATTCCGGGGAAATGATGGCTACACCTTC
>.|TRBV28|.|TRBJ1-2|13
CASSSGTKGSYTF
TGTGCCAGCAGTTCGGGCACGAAGGGTAGCTACACCTTC
>.|TRBV19|.|TRBJ1-5|16
CASSIPGSGGLQPQHF
TGTGCCAGTAGTATCCCAGGTTCGGGAGGGCTTCAGCCCCAGCATTTT
>TRBD1|TRBV19|.|TRBJ1-1|15
CASSTAMGQPRGAFF
TGTGCCAGTAGTACCGCGATGGGACAGCCGAGAGGAGCTTTCTTT
>.|TRBV28|.|TRBJ1-1|15
CASSFGANMNTEAFF
TGTGCCAGCAGTTTTGGGGCTAACATGAACACTGAAGCTTTCTTT
>TRBD2|TRBV9|.|TRBJ2-5|18
CASSVDPGLAGAQETQYF
TGTGCCAGCAGCGTAGACCCCGGACTAGCGGGGGCCCAAGAGACCCAGTACTTC
>TRBD2|TRBV5-6|.|TRBJ2-2|16
CASRLAGELNTGELFF
TGTGCCAGCAGGCTAGCGGGGGAACTAAACACCGGGGAGCTGTTTTTT
>.|TRBV29-1|.|TRBJ2-5|13
CSVEHGLGETQYF
TGCAGCGTTGAACACGGCCTTGGAGAGACCCAGTACTTC
>.|TRBV10-3|once|TRBJ1-3|14
CAISETAKLNTIYF
TGTGCCATCAGTGAAACAGCCAAATTAAACACCATATATTTT
>.|TRBV7-6|.|TRBJ2-2|15
CASSLARQNTGELFF
TGTGCCAGCAGCTTAGCGCGTCAGAACACCGGGGAGCTGTTTTTT
>.|TRBV2|.|TRBJ1-4|15
CASKLGGLSSEKLFF
TGTGCCAGCAAACTGGGGGGGCTTTCGAGTGAAAAACTGTTTTTT
>TRBD1|TRBV5-1|once|TRBJ1-2|18
CASSSGVGLLTGDYGYTF
TGCGCCAGCAGCTCTGGGGTTGGGTTACTGACAGGGGACTATGGCTACACCTTC
>TRBD2|TRBV11-2|.|TRBJ2-1|16
CASSFQTSGVRGEQFF
TGTGCCAGCAGCTTTCAGACTAGCGGGGTGAGGGGGGAGCAGTTCTTC
>TRBD1|TRBV7-9|.|TRBJ2-5|16
CASSLLGQGPQETQYF
TGTGCCAGCAGCTTATTGGGACAGGGGCCTCAAGAGACCCAGTACTTC
>.|TRBV14|.|TRBJ1-3|16
CASSLPGRTSGNTIYF
TGTGCCAGCAGTCTCCCGGGACGGACCTCTGGAAACACCATATATTTT
>.|TRBV7-2|.|TRBJ2-7|17
CASSLGSLRQLNYEQYF
TGTGCCAGCAGCTTAGGATCTCTCCGTCAGCTGAACTACGAGCAGTACTTC
>TRBD1|TRBV25-1|.|TRBJ1-6|14
CASSSMDRGHPLHF
TGTGCCAGCAGCTCTATGGACAGGGGGCACCCCCTCCACTTT